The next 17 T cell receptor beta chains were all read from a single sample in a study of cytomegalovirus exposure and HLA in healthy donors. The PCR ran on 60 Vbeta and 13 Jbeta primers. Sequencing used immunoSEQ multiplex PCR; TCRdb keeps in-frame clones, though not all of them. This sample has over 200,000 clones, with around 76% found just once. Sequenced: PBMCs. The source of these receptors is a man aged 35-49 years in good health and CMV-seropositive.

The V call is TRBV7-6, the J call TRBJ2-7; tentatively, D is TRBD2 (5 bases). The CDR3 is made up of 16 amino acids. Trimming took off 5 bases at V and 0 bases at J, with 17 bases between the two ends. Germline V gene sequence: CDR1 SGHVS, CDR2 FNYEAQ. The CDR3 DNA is TGTGCCAGCAGCGATAGTGCCGGGGTTTACTCCTACGAGCAGTACTTC. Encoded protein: CASSDSAGVYSYEQYF. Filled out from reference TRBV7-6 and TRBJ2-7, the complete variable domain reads GAGVSQSPRYKVTKRGQDVALRCDPISGHVSLYWYRQALGQGPEFLTYFNYEAQQDKSGLPNDRFSAERPEGSISTLTIQRTEQRDSAMYRCASSDSAGVYSYEQYFGPGTRLTVT.

The CDR3 nucleotides are TGTGCCAGCTCACCATATAGTCTAGCGGTGAGCACAGATACGCAGTATTTT. Translating it yields CASSPYSLAVSTDTQYF. The chain is built from TRBV18 and TRBJ2-3; 7 bases line up with TRBD2. Germline assignment: CDR1 KGHSH and CDR2 LQKENI. V shed 2 bases, J shed 0 bases, and the junction held 8 bases outside the gene matches. This CDR3 has 17 residues.

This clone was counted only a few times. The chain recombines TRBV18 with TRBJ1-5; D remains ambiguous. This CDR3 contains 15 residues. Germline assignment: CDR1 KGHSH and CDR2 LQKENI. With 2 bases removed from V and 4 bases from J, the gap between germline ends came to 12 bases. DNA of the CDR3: TGTGCCAGCTCACCAGGAAACAGCCGTAATCAGCCCCAGCATTTT. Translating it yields CASSPGNSRNQPQHF.

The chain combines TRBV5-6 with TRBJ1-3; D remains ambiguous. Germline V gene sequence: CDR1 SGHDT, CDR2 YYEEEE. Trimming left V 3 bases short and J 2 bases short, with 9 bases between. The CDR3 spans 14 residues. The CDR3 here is CASSSTYTGNTIYF. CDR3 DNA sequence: TGTGCCAGCAGCTCAACATATACTGGAAACACCATATATTTT.

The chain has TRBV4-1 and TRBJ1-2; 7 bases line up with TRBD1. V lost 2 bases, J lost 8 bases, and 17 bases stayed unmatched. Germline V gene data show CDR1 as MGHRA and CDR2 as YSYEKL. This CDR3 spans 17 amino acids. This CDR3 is CASSQWTVGTVTSGYTF. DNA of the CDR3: TGCGCCAGCAGCCAATGGACTGTTGGGACAGTCACTTCCGGCTACACCTTC.

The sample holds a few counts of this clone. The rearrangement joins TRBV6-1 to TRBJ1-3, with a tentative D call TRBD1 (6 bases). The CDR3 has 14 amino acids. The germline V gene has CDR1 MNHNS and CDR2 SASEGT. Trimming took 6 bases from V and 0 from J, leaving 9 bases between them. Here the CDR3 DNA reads TGTGCCAGCAGCCACAGGGTCTCTGGAAACACCATATATTTT. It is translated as CASSHRVSGNTIYF.

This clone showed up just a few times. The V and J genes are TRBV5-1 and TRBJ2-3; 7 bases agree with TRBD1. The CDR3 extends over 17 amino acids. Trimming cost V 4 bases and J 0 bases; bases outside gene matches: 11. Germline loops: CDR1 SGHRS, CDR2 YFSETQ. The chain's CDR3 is CASSLQRTGKSTDTQYF. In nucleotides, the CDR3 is TGCGCCAGCAGCCTACAACGGACAGGAAAAAGCACAGATACGCAGTATTTT.

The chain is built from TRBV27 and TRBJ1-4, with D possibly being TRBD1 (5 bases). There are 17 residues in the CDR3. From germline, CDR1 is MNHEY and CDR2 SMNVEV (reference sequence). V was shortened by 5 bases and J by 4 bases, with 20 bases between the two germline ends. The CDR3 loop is CASSEGLGGDYNEKLFF. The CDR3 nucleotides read TGTGCCAGCAGTGAGGGTCTGGGAGGGGATTATAATGAAAAACTGTTTTTT. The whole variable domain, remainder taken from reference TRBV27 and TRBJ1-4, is EAQVTQNPRYLITVTGKKLTVTCSQNMNHEYMSWYRQDPGLGLRQIYYSMNVEVTDKGDVPEGYKVSRKEKRNFPLILESPSPNQTSLYFCASSEGLGGDYNEKLFFGSGTQLSVL.

The CDR3 DNA sequence: TGTGCCATCAGTGGGACAGGGGCTGGAAACACCATATATTTT. Translated: CAISGTGAGNTIYF. This sequence joins TRBV10-3 and TRBJ1-3, with TRBD1 identical over 9 bases. The V and J ends lost 4 bases and 2 bases, in that order; junction bases with no gene match: 0. Germline CDR1 ENHRY, CDR2 SYGVKD. The CDR3 spans 14 residues.

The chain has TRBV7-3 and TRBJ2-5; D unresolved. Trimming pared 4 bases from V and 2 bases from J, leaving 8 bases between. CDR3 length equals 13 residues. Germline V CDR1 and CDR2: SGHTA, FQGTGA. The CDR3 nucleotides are TGTGCCAGCAGCTCGAGCCGTCAAGAGACCCAGTACTTC. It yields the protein CASSSSRQETQYF.

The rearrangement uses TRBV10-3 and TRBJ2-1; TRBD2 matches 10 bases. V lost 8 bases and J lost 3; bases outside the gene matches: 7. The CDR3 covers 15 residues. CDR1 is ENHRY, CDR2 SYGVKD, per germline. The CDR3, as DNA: TGTGCCATCTCTGGACTAGCGGCCCTCTACAATGAGCAGTTCTTC. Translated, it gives CAISGLAALYNEQFF.

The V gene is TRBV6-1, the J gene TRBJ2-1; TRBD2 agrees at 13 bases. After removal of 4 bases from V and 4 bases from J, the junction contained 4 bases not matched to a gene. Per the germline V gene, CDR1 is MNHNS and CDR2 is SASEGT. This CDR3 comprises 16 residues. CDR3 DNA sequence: TGTGCCAGCAGTGGATTGACTAGCGGGAGGTACAATGAGCAGTTCTTC. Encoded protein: CASSGLTSGRYNEQFF.

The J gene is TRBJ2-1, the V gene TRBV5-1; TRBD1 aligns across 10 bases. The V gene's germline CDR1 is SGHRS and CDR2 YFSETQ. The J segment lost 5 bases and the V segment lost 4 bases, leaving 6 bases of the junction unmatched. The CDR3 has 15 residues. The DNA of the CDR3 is TGCGCCAGCAGCCTGACAGGGGGCGCGGACAATGAGCAGTTCTTC. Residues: CASSLTGGADNEQFF.

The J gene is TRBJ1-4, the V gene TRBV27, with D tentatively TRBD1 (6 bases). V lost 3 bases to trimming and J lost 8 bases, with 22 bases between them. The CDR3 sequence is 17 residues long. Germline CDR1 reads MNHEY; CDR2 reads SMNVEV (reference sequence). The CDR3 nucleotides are TGTGCCAGCAGTTTCAGGGCACGGGGGGCACGAGACGAAAAACTGTTTTTT. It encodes CASSFRARGARDEKLFF.

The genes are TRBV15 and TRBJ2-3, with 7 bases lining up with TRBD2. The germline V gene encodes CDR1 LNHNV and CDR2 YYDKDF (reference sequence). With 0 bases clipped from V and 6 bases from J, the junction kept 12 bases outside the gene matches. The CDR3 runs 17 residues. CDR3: CATSRDFGSGLGDTQYF. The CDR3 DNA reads TGTGCCACCAGCAGAGATTTTGGTAGCGGGTTAGGGGATACGCAGTATTTT.

CDR3 sequence reads: CASSPPTGGLISEAFF. CDR3 nucleotide sequence: TGTGCCAGTAGTCCTCCGACAGGGGGCCTTATATCTGAAGCTTTCTTT. The chain couples TRBV19 to TRBJ1-1, with 10 bases fitting TRBD1. Trimming removed 5 bases from V and 6 bases from J; junction bases left unmatched: 12. The CDR3 is 16 amino acids. The germline gives CDR1 LNHDA, CDR2 SQIVND (reference sequence). Supplemented by reference TRBV19 and TRBJ1-1, the full variable domain reads DGGITQSPKYLFRKEGQNVTLSCEQNLNHDAMYWYRQDPGQGLRLIYYSQIVNDFQKGDIAEGYSVSREKKESFPLTVTSAQKNPTAFYLCASSPPTGGLISEAFFGQGTRLTVV.

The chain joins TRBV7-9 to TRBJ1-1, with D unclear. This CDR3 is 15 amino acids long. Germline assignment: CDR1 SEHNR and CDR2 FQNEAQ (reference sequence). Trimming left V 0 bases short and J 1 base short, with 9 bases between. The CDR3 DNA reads TGTGCCAGCAGCTTAGCAGAGGGAGGGAACACTGAAGCTTTCTTT. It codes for CASSLAEGGNTEAFF.